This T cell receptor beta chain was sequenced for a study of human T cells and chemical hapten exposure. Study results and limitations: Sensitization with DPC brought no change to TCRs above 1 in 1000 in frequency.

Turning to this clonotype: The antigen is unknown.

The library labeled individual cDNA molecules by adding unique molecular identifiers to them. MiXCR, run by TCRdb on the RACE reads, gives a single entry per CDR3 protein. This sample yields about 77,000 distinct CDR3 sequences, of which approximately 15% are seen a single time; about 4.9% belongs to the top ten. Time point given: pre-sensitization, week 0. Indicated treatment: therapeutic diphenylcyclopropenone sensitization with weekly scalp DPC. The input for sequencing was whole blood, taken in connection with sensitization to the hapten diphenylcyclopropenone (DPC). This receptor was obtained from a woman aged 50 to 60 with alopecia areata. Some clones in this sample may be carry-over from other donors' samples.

In DNA form, the CDR3 reads TGTGCCAGCAGCCCCCAGCAATCCTCTGGCTACACCTTC. Translated: CASSPQQSSGYTF. V gene TRBV11-2 combines with J gene TRBJ1-2, with D unclear. Germline V gene lookup returns CDR1 SGHAT and CDR2 FQNNGV. The CDR3 totals 13 residues. Trimming took off 5 bases at V and 7 bases at J, with 14 bases between the two ends.